Below, 18 T cell receptor beta chains from the same sample are listed, as sequenced in a study of spatial heterogeneity in lung cancer. The time point denotes: sample taken at primary tumor resection. In TCRdb, the 5' RACE reads were re-called with MiXCR into one record per CDR3 protein. The repertoire consists of 2,000 to 3,000 distinct CDR3 sequences, with about an eighth occurring once and the leading ten covering about a fifth. The sample consisted of normal lung tissue next to the tumor, taken at surgery. These receptors came from a female donor with early-stage non-small cell lung cancer.

This clonotype was seen repeatedly, ten times or more. V usage is TRBV11-2 and J usage is TRBJ2-7, with D unresolved. V lost 4 bases to trimming and J lost 7 bases, with 11 bases between them. The CDR3 length is 12 residues. Germline V gene lookup returns CDR1 SGHAT and CDR2 FQNNGV. CDR3: CASSSSPEEQYF. CDR3 coding DNA: TGTGCCAGCAGCTCCTCCCCGGAGGAGCAGTACTTC. Combining the CDR3 with reference TRBV11-2 and TRBJ2-7 gives the whole variable domain EAGVAQSPRYKIIEKRQSVAFWCNPISGHATLYWYQQILGQGPKLLIQFQNNGVVDDSQLPKDRFSAERLKGVDSTLKIQPAKLEDSAVYLCASSSSPEEQYFGPGTRLTVT.

The chain recombines TRBV29-1 with TRBJ1-1; no firm D call. The CDR3 extends over 11 amino acids. V dropped 3 bases and J dropped 1 base, with 3 bases sitting between them. Germline CDR1 is SQVTM and CDR2 is ANQGSEA. The CDR3 loop is CSVDRNTEAFF. The CDR3 DNA sequence: TGCAGCGTTGACAGGAACACTGAAGCTTTCTTT.

This clonotype is classed as medium-sized. DNA for the CDR3: TGTGCCGGACAGGGGCGTGATGAAAAACTGTTTTTT. Amino acid sequence: CAGQGRDEKLFF. This rearrangement joins TRBV30 to TRBJ1-4, with 9 bases aligning to TRBD1. After removal of 8 bases from V and 6 bases from J, the junction contained 4 bases not matched to a gene. The germline CDR1 and CDR2 sequences are GTSNPN and SVGIG (reference sequence). The CDR3 loop spans 12 amino acids.

This clonotype counts as medium-sized (0.01 to 0.1%). V usage is TRBV6-1 and J usage is TRBJ1-5; D uncertain. Germline V CDR1 and CDR2: MNHNS, SASEGT. V was clipped by 8 bases and J by 0 bases, with 14 bases between them. The CDR3 covers 15 residues. CDR3 sequence: CASRLTMHSNQPQHF. The CDR3 region has the DNA TGTGCCAGCCGACTGACCATGCATAGCAATCAGCCCCAGCATTTT.

This sequence joins TRBV20-1 and TRBJ2-7, with D possibly being TRBD1 (7 bases). The CDR3 spans 14 residues. The germline V and J ends were trimmed by 0 bases and 4 bases, with 13 bases remaining between them. Germline V gives CDR1 DFQATT, CDR2 SNEGSKA (reference sequence). The CDR3 loop is CSARDAGQTYEQYF. The CDR3 DNA reads as TGCAGTGCTAGAGATGCGGGACAGACATACGAGCAGTACTTC.

This clonotype has at least ten counts. This chain links TRBV12-3 or TRBV12-4 with TRBJ2-1; TRBD2 matches 9 bases. With 3 bases clipped from V and 4 bases from J, the junction kept 1 base outside the gene matches. The CDR3 loop spans 14 amino acids. The CDR3 DNA is TGTGCCAGCAGTTTGACTAGCGGATACAATGAGCAGTTCTTC. It is translated as CASSLTSGYNEQFF.

Relative to its sample, this clonotype is medium-sized. This rearrangement joins TRBV7-9 to TRBJ2-3, with 7 bases fitting TRBD1. The CDR3 runs 12 residues. Germline assignment: CDR1 SEHNR and CDR2 FQNEAQ (reference sequence). V was clipped by 5 bases and J by 4 bases; unmatched bases: 0. CDR3 sequence: CASSTGADTQYF. The DNA of the CDR3 is TGTGCCAGCAGCACAGGGGCAGATACGCAGTATTTT.

This chain connects TRBV11-1 to TRBJ2-1; 7 bases map to TRBD2. The ends lost 4 bases at V and 6 bases at J; junction bases unmatched: 9. The germline V gene has CDR1 SGHAT and CDR2 FQDESV (reference sequence). There are 15 residues in the CDR3. CDR3 region: CASSYSPGGGNEQFF. CDR3 nucleotides: TGTGCCAGCAGCTATAGTCCGGGAGGAGGCAATGAGCAGTTCTTC.

The chain uses TRBV12-3 or TRBV12-4 and TRBJ2-1; 10 nucleotides align to TRBD2. Losses at the gene ends were 6 bases for V and 5 bases for J; bases not matched to a gene: 16. The CDR3 consists of 18 residues. CDR3 region: CASSTFDRLAGLDNEQFF. The CDR3 region has the DNA TGTGCCAGCAGCACCTTCGACCGACTAGCGGGCCTCGACAATGAGCAGTTCTTC.

V and J are TRBV12-3 or TRBV12-4 and TRBJ2-1; tentative D call: TRBD1 (6 bases). V lost 4 bases to trimming and J lost 15 bases, with 16 bases between them. This CDR3 has 12 residues. The CDR3 DNA is TGTGCCAGCAGTTACAAGATACAGGGAAGGTTCTTC. Its protein is CASSYKIQGRFF.

This clonotype ranks as medium-sized. This chain connects TRBV30 to TRBJ1-1; D gene uncertain. CDR3 length: 10 residues. Germline values: CDR1 GTSNPN, CDR2 SVGIG (reference sequence). Trimming removed 5 bases at V and 1 base at J, with 2 bases between. CDR3 nucleotides: TGTGCCTGGGGGAACACTGAAGCTTTCTTT. It codes for CAWGNTEAFF.

The sample holds a few counts of this clonotype. V is TRBV25-1 and J is TRBJ1-3, with a tentative D call TRBD1 (5 bases). V dropped 2 bases and J dropped 0 bases, with 8 bases sitting between them. Per the germline V gene, CDR1 is MGHDK and CDR2 is SYGVNS. The CDR3 sequence is 15 residues long. The CDR3 loop is CASSEGGGSGNTIYF. In DNA form, the CDR3 reads TGTGCCAGCAGTGAAGGGGGTGGCTCTGGAAACACCATATATTTT.

The genes are TRBV27 and TRBJ2-1, with D tentatively TRBD1 or TRBD2 (6 bases each). The V gene lost 5 bases and the J gene lost 6 bases, with 17 bases spanning the gap. Germline V gives CDR1 MNHEY, CDR2 SMNVEV (reference sequence). The CDR3 sequence is 15 residues long. The CDR3 is CASSKGGRRGNEQFF. The CDR3 bases are TGTGCCAGCAGTAAGGGGGGCCGGAGGGGCAATGAGCAGTTCTTC.

This clonotype is medium-sized in the sample. The genes are TRBV27 and TRBJ2-1; D gene uncertain. Per germline, CDR1 MNHEY and CDR2 SMNVEV (reference sequence). This CDR3 is built from 14 residues. With 3 bases removed from V and 9 bases from J, the gap between germline ends came to 15 bases. The CDR3 loop reads CASSFPPTYREQFF. The CDR3 nucleotides read TGTGCCAGCAGTTTTCCCCCAACCTATCGTGAGCAGTTCTTC.

This clonotype qualifies as medium-sized. The V and J genes are TRBV29-1 and TRBJ2-7; 9 bases align to TRBD1. Germline V gene data show CDR1 as SQVTM and CDR2 as ANQGSEA. The CDR3 has 13 amino acids. J gave up 4 bases and V 5 bases, and 6 bases lay outside the gene matches. The CDR3 DNA sequence: TGCAGCGTTCTCCGGGACAGGGAGTACGAGCAGTACTTC. Its translation: CSVLRDREYEQYF.

This clonotype was counted many times. The rearrangement links TRBV20-1 to TRBJ2-1; TRBD2 agrees at 9 bases. The V gene's germline CDR1 is DFQATT and CDR2 SNEGSKA (reference sequence). The junction had 8 bases not matched to a gene; V was cut back by 4 bases and J by 1 base. This CDR3 has 16 amino acids. DNA of the CDR3: TGCAGTGCTAACCCCGCGGGGGGGCCGTCCTACAATGAGCAGTTCTTC. This encodes CSANPAGGPSYNEQFF.

This chain connects TRBV10-3 to TRBJ1-6; maybe TRBD1 (6 bases). The germline V gene encodes CDR1 ENHRY and CDR2 SYGVKD. CDR3 length: 14 amino acids. Deletions cut 10 bases from V and 10 bases from J, with 20 bases between. The CDR3 loop is CATSSGANRSPLHF. The CDR3 nucleotides are TGTGCCACCTCCTCGGGGGCGAATCGGTCACCCCTCCACTTT.

By frequency in the sample, this clonotype is large (0.1 to 1%). V usage is TRBV19 and J usage is TRBJ1-2, with 8 bases matching TRBD1. V was pared by 3 bases and J by 2 bases, with 5 bases of the junction left unmatched. CDR3 size: 15 residues. The germline V gene has CDR1 LNHDA and CDR2 SQIVND (reference sequence). CDR3 bases: TGTGCCAGTAGTATCGGACAGGGCGGGAACTATGGCTACACCTTC. This sequence encodes CASSIGQGGNYGYTF.